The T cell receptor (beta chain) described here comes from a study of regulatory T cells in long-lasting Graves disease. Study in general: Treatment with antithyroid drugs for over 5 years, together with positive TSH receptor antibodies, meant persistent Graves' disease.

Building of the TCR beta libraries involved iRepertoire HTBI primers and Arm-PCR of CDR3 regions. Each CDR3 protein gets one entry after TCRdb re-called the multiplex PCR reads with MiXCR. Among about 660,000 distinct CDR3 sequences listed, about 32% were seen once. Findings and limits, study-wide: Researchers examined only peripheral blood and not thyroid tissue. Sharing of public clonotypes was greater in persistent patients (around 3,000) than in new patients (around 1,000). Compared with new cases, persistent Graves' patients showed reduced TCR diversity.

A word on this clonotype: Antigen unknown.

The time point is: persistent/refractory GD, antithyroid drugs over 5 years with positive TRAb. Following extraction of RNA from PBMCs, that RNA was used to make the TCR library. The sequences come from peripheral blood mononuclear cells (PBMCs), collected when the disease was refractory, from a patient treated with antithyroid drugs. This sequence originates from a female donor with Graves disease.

CDR3 DNA: TGTGCCAGCAGTGCAACAAGGGGGCGTGGGGAGACCCAGTACTTC. This translates into CASSATRGRGETQYF. The chain recombines TRBV6-1 with TRBJ2-5; 7 positions agree with TRBD1. There are 15 residues in the CDR3. The J segment lost 5 bases and the V segment lost 4 bases, leaving 10 bases of the junction unmatched. The germline V gene encodes CDR1 MNHNS and CDR2 SASEGT.